These 11 T cell receptor beta chains originate from one sample sequenced in a study of early T cells in non-severe SARS-CoV-2 infection. TCRdb called the 5' RACE reads again in MiXCR, with one record for every CDR3 protein. The sample yields 100,000 to 150,000 distinct CDR3 sequences, about 15% seen once. Sample: whole blood. These receptors came from an adult who was a healthcare worker with PCR-confirmed SARS-CoV-2 infection or an uninfected control (not recorded which).

This clonotype was detected only a few times. V and J are TRBV15 and TRBJ1-1; no reliable D call. There are 13 residues in the CDR3. V was trimmed by 0 bases and J by 3 bases, leaving 5 bases between them. Germline V gives CDR1 LNHNV, CDR2 YYDKDF (reference sequence). The CDR3 here is CATSRDGYTEAFF. CDR3 bases: TGTGCCACCAGCAGAGATGGGTACACTGAAGCTTTCTTT.

This clonotype was found a few times. CDR3 protein: CASSLGSGGSYNEQFF. The DNA for the CDR3 is TGTGCCAGCAGCTTAGGATCGGGGGGCTCCTACAATGAGCAGTTCTTC. The chain uses TRBV7-2 and TRBJ2-1; the match to TRBD2 covers 7 bases. The CDR3 totals 16 residues. Unmatched junction bases numbered 3, after V lost 1 base and J lost 0 bases. In germline, CDR1 is SGHTA, CDR2 FQGNSA.

This clonotype was seen a handful of times. This rearrangement joins TRBV5-1 to TRBJ1-1; no firm D call. V lost 4 bases to trimming and J lost 4 bases, with 14 bases between them. This CDR3 has 14 amino acids. CDR1 is SGHRS, CDR2 YFSETQ, per germline. CDR3 in amino acids: CASSVPERGTEAFF. The CDR3 DNA sequence: TGCGCCAGCAGCGTTCCGGAGCGGGGCACTGAAGCTTTCTTT.

The genes are TRBV21-1 and TRBJ2-2; the table assigns TRBD1, which was not confirmed against the DNA. TRBV21-1 is recorded as a pseudogene. The CDR3 contains 18 residues. Here the CDR3 DNA reads TGTGCCAGCAGCAAAGAGTGGGTCCGCCCGGCCGACACCGGGGAGCTGTTTTTT. Its protein is CASSKEWVRPADTGELFF.

The CDR3 sequence is CSYRYQGEEAFF. CDR3 nucleotides: TGCAGCTATCGATATCAGGGGGAGGAAGCTTTCTTT. J is TRBJ1-1 and V is TRBV29-1, with 7 bases that match TRBD1. Germline CDR1 is SQVTM and CDR2 is ANQGSEA. This CDR3 comprises 12 residues. V lost 8 bases, J lost 8 bases, and 11 bases stayed unmatched.

J is TRBJ1-1 and V is TRBV5-1; tentatively, D is TRBD1 (6 bases). CDR1 and CDR2 from the germline V gene are SGHRS and YFSETQ. CDR3 length equals 15 residues. Trimming cost V 4 bases and J 4 bases, with 17 bases left between them. Written as DNA, the CDR3 is TGCGCCAGCAGCCGGGGGGCTGGGCGGAGCACTGAAGCTTTCTTT. Protein: CASSRGAGRSTEAFF.

This clonotype was picked up a small number of times. The J gene is TRBJ1-4, the V gene TRBV9, with D possibly TRBD1 on 5 matching bases. From germline, CDR1 is SGDLS and CDR2 YYNGEE. The CDR3 has 15 residues. With 4 bases removed from V and 5 bases from J, the gap between germline ends came to 15 bases. The CDR3 region is CASSNPGVPNEKLFF. The CDR3 coding sequence is TGTGCCAGCAGCAATCCGGGGGTCCCAAATGAAAAACTGTTTTTT.

This clonotype was counted between two and nine times. The CDR3 is CASSYLGTTYNEQFF. CDR3 nucleotides: TGTGCCAGCAGTTACTTGGGGACTACCTACAATGAGCAGTTCTTC. This chain joins TRBV6-5 and TRBJ2-1, with 7 bases aligning to TRBD2. The V gene end was trimmed by 1 base and the J gene end by 2 bases; junction bases not matched to a gene: 2. The germline V gene has CDR1 MNHEY and CDR2 SVGAGI. This CDR3 has 15 residues.

This chain links TRBV4-1 with TRBJ2-5; unclear D gene. This CDR3 has 17 amino acids. From germline, CDR1 is MGHRA and CDR2 YSYEKL. V was cut by 0 bases and J by 2 bases, with 16 bases left in between. The CDR3 DNA reads TGCGCCAGCAGCCAAGATCTAAGGCCAGCTACTCAAGAGACCCAGTACTTC. This codes for CASSQDLRPATQETQYF.

This clonotype appeared many times. The DNA for the CDR3 is TGTGCCTGGAGTGTTTCGGTTAACACTGAAGCTTTCTTT. Translating gives CAWSVSVNTEAFF. The chain carries TRBV30 and TRBJ1-1; D is uncertain. CDR3 length: 13 residues. V gave up 0 bases and J gave up 2 bases, with 7 bases separating them. Germline-derived CDR1 and CDR2 are GTSNPN and SVGIG (reference sequence).

In its sample, this clonotype was seen many times. The chain links TRBV7-3 to TRBJ2-2; D is perhaps TRBD1 (5 bases). Trimming removed 4 bases at V and 1 base at J, with 10 bases between. The CDR3 has 15 residues. Germline CDR1 and CDR2: SGHTA and FQGTGA. This chain's CDR3 is CASSSRTGNTGELFF. The CDR3 DNA follows: TGTGCCAGCAGCTCGAGAACAGGGAACACCGGGGAGCTGTTTTTT.